Listed below are T cell receptor beta chains from one sample, sequenced in a study of T cells in Graves' hyperthyroidism and ophthalmopathy. MiXCR, run by TCRdb on the multiplex PCR reads, gives a single entry per CDR3 protein. This sample has about 690,000 distinct CDR3 sequences; roughly 17% occur once, and the top ten carry around 15%. Source material: blood. Source of these receptors: a man aged 45 to 65 with Graves' hyperthyroidism. The CDR3 runs from the conserved cysteine through the conserved F or W. D genes are given only for firm matches. Not every row has a clone size; where given, it reads once, few, many or a size class.

abundance | j_gene | v_gene | d_gene | CDR3aa | CDR3nt
many | TRBJ2-1 | TRBV3-1 | NA | CASSREDGAPGVQQFF | TGTGCCAGCAGCCGAGAAGACGGGGCACCCGGCGTCCAGCAGTTCTTC
NA | TRBJ2-7 | TRBV27 | TRBD2 | CASSGIAGAGHEQYF | TGTGCCAGCAGTGGGATAGCGGGGGCTGGCCACGAGCAGTACTTC
many | TRBJ2-1 | TRBV11-2 | NA | CASSLTVGEQFF | TGTGCCAGCAGCTTGACAGTGGGTGAGCAGTTCTTC
many | TRBJ2-2 | TRBV7-3 | TRBD1 | CASSLTQTGGDGELFF | TGTGCCAGCAGCTTAACCCAGACAGGGGGCGACGGGGAGCTGTTTTTT
many | TRBJ1-5 | TRBV12-5 | NA | CASRQNLIQPQHF | TGTGCTAGTAGGCAGAACCTAATTCAGCCCCAGCATTTT
NA | TRBJ2-3 | TRBV15 | NA | CATTEDSSSTDTQYF | TGTGCCACCACCGAGGACAGCTCTAGCACAGATACGCAGTATTTT
many | TRBJ1-5 | TRBV7-2 | NA | CASSLSGSGNQPQHF | TGTGCCAGCAGTTTGTCAGGGTCAGGCAATCAGCCCCAGCATTTT
few | TRBJ2-7 | TRBV20-1 | TRBD2 | CSAYTGTSDYYEQYF | TGCAGTGCTTATACCGGGACTAGCGATTACTACGAGCAGTACTTC
NA | TRBJ2-1 | TRBV28 | NA | CASRLQGEEFLGPSSYNERFF | TGTGCCAGCCGCCTACAGGGTGAGGAATTCCTGGGGCCTAGCTCCTACAATGAGCGGTTCTTC
few | TRBJ2-1 | TRBV20-1 | NA | CSARTTSSYNEQFF | TGCAGTGCTAGGACCACGAGCTCCTACAATGAGCAGTTCTTC
NA | TRBJ2-5 | TRBV10-1 | NA | CASSESNRKRETQYF | TGCGCCAGCAGTGAGTCCAATAGGAAACGGGAGACCCAGTACTTC
many | TRBJ1-5 | TRBV27 | TRBD1 | CASSNRGGNQPQHF | TGTGCCAGCAGCAACAGGGGTGGGAATCAGCCCCAGCATTTT
many | TRBJ1-1 | TRBV5-5 | NA | CASSLDKVYTEAFF | TGTGCCAGCAGCTTGGATAAGGTTTATACTGAAGCTTTCTTT
few | TRBJ2-2 | TRBV5-1 | NA | CASSLAKGLVTGELFF | TGCGCCAGCAGCTTGGCCAAGGGGTTGGTCACCGGGGAGCTGTTTTTT
NA | TRBJ1-1 | TRBV7-2 | NA | CASSLTGSGGTEAFF | TGTGCCAGCAGCTTGACCGGGTCGGGGGGCACTGAAGCTTTCTTT
many | TRBJ1-5 | TRBV11-2 | NA | CASSLDGGGNQPQHF | TGTGCCAGCAGCTTAGATGGGGGAGGCAATCAGCCCCAGCATTTT
many | TRBJ2-1 | TRBV2 | NA | CASSLREEQFF | TGTGCCAGCAGTCTGCGAGAAGAGCAGTTCTTC
many | TRBJ1-3 | TRBV10-3 | TRBD1 | CAIRVTGVNGNTIYF | TGTGCCATCAGGGTGACAGGGGTGAATGGAAACACCATATATTTT
NA | TRBJ1-4 | TRBV4-1 | NA | CASSQDRREKLFF | TGCGCCAGCAGCCAAGATAGGAGAGAAAAACTGTTTTTT
NA | TRBJ2-3 | TRBV19 | NA | CASSIGLQGLTDTQYF | TGTGCCAGTAGTATAGGCCTCCAGGGATTGACAGATACGCAGTATTTT
NA | TRBJ1-2 | TRBV9 | NA | CASSLMGGGDYGYTF | TGTGCCAGCAGCTTGATGGGGGGAGGGGACTATGGCTACACCTTC
NA | TRBJ2-5 | TRBV27 | NA | CASSFLGNQESQYF | TGTGCCAGCAGTTTTCTAGGGAATCAAGAGAGCCAGTACTTC
many | TRBJ2-5 | TRBV18 | TRBD1 | CASSPQGQRETQYF | TGTGCCAGCTCACCACAGGGACAGCGAGAGACCCAGTACTTC
many | TRBJ2-1 | TRBV27 | NA | CASSTESSYNEQFF | TGTGCCAGCAGTACAGAGAGCTCCTACAATGAGCAGTTCTTC
NA | TRBJ2-7 | TRBV28 | TRBD2 | CASSTRLAGPLRYEQYF | TGTGCCAGCAGTACTCGACTAGCGGGACCTTTGAGGTACGAGCAGTACTTC
many | TRBJ1-2 | TRBV18 | NA | CASSPDRALYGYTF | TGTGCCAGCTCCCCTGACCGGGCTCTCTATGGCTACACCTTC
many | TRBJ2-7 | TRBV28 | TRBD2 | CASSLGTSGGDEQYF | TGTGCCAGCAGTCTTGGGACTAGCGGGGGGGACGAGCAGTACTTC
few | TRBJ2-7 | TRBV28 | TRBD1 | CASITGTGLKGGQYF | TGTGCCAGCATTACGGGGACAGGGTTAAAGGGTGGGCAGTACTTC
many | TRBJ2-1 | TRBV7-2 | TRBD2 | CASSLAPGLAGNEQFF | TGTGCCAGCAGCTTAGCCCCGGGACTAGCCGGTAATGAGCAGTTCTTC
NA | TRBJ1-1 | TRBV20-1 | NA | CSARVRGGSLEAFF | TGCAGTGCTAGAGTGCGGGGGGGCTCACTTGAAGCTTTCTTT
many | TRBJ1-5 | TRBV28 | TRBD1 | CASSFQPDRFRNQPQHF | TGTGCCAGCAGTTTTCAACCGGACAGGTTCCGCAATCAGCCCCAGCATTTT
many | TRBJ1-5 | TRBV20-1 | NA | CSALDPDSNQPQHF | TGCAGTGCTTTGGACCCGGATAGCAATCAGCCCCAGCATTTT
many | TRBJ2-1 | TRBV11-2 | TRBD1 | CASSVRDRVSEQFF | TGTGCCAGCAGCGTCCGGGACAGGGTCTCTGAGCAGTTCTTC
many | TRBJ2-7 | TRBV9 | NA | CASSVGIASSYEQYF | TGTGCCAGCAGCGTAGGGATAGCCAGCTCCTACGAGCAGTACTTC
NA | TRBJ1-2 | TRBV29-1 | NA | CSVAGGPPGYTF | TGCAGCGTTGCTGGCGGCCCGCCTGGCTACACCTTC
NA | TRBJ1-5 | TRBV9 | NA | CASSVTDGSNQPQHF | TGTGCCAGCAGCGTAACGGACGGTAGCAATCAGCCCCAGCATTTT
many | TRBJ1-5 | TRBV28 | NA | CASSPGGSFNQPQHF | TGTGCCAGCAGCCCGGGGGGTAGTTTCAATCAGCCCCAGCATTTT
NA | TRBJ2-2 | TRBV6-1 | TRBD1 | CASRWGQGAGTGELFF | TGTGCCAGCAGATGGGGACAGGGGGCCGGTACCGGGGAGCTGTTTTTT
many | TRBJ2-3 | TRBV2 | NA | CASRPGLGVTDTQYF | TGTGCCAGCAGGCCGGGACTCGGAGTGACAGATACGCAGTATTTT
few | TRBJ1-1 | TRBV6-9 | NA | CATRRSPGEAEAFF | TGCGCCACCAGGAGGAGCCCCGGGGAGGCTGAAGCTTTCTTT
many | TRBJ2-3 | TRBV20-1 | NA | CSASSVSTDTQYF | TGCAGTGCTAGCAGCGTTAGCACAGATACGCAGTATTTT
many | TRBJ2-7 | TRBV7-9 | TRBD2 | CASSPRSGLAGGLQYF | TGTGCCAGCAGCCCTAGATCCGGTCTAGCGGGAGGGCTGCAGTACTTC
NA | TRBJ2-7 | TRBV6-1 | TRBD1 | CASSPLDRGRGEQYF | TGTGCCAGCAGTCCGCTGGACAGGGGAAGAGGGGAGCAGTACTTC
NA | TRBJ2-4 | TRBV5-6 | NA | CASSSLQESKNIQYF | TGTGCCAGCAGTTCTTTACAGGAGTCCAAAAACATTCAGTACTTC
many | TRBJ1-6 | TRBV27 | NA | CASSLVGQMDNSPLHF | TGTGCCAGCAGTTTGGTTGGGCAAATGGATAATTCACCCCTCCACTTT
few | TRBJ2-3 | TRBV13 | TRBD2 | CASSPPWGSGRDTDTQYF | TGTGCCAGCAGCCCTCCCTGGGGTAGCGGGAGAGACACAGATACGCAGTATTTT
NA | TRBJ1-4 | TRBV18 | NA | CASSRSENEKLFF | TGTGCCAGCTCACGGTCAGAAAATGAAAAACTGTTTTTT
many | TRBJ2-1 | TRBV20-1 | NA | CSAYLGLPYNEQFF | TGCAGTGCTTATCTAGGACTACCCTACAATGAGCAGTTCTTC
NA | TRBJ2-1 | TRBV10-1 | TRBD1 | CASSSDRAVAVDRGEQFF | TGCGCCAGCAGTTCGGACAGGGCGGTCGCGGTCGATAGAGGTGAGCAGTTCTTC
NA | TRBJ1-1 | TRBV12-3/TRBV12-4 | TRBD1 | CASSPRQGTGTEAFF | TGTGCCAGCAGTCCTCGACAGGGGACTGGCACTGAAGCTTTCTTT
NA | TRBJ1-4 | TRBV12-3/TRBV12-4 | NA | CASSSTGIFNEKLFF | TGTGCCAGCAGTTCTACAGGAATATTTAATGAAAAACTGTTTTTT
many | TRBJ2-3 | TRBV28 | NA | CASSSSASGDTQYF | TGTGCCAGCAGTTCCTCCGCAAGTGGAGATACGCAGTATTTT